One and the same sample provided the 18 T cell receptor beta chains below, sequenced in a study of blood T cell repertoires in COVID-19. The table came from immunoSEQ multiplex PCR; TCRdb's copy has only in-frame clones and leaves some out. In the table there are about 82,000 clones, about 86% of which are singletons. The sample comprised peripheral blood. These receptors were collected from a woman aged 55-69 years with acute or convalescent COVID-19.

This clone appeared a single time. This chain joins TRBV21-1 and TRBJ1-5; the D call TRBD1 from the table was never checked on the DNA. TRBV21-1 is deemed a pseudogene. The CDR3 is 17 residues long. CDR3 sequence (DNA): TGTGCCAGCAGCAAAGATCAACTCACAGGGGGCAATCAGCCCCAGCATTTT. Encoded protein: CASSKDQLTGGNQPQHF.

V gene TRBV11-3 combines with J gene TRBJ2-7; D unclear. In germline, CDR1 is SGHNT, CDR2 YENEEA. Trimming cost V 1 base and J 5 bases, with 15 bases left between them. The CDR3 is made up of 15 amino acids. Here the CDR3 reads CASSLGGETWNEQYF. The DNA of the CDR3 is TGTGCCAGCAGCTTAGGTGGAGAAACATGGAACGAGCAGTACTTC.

The genes are TRBV6-4 and TRBJ2-2, with 8 bases identical to TRBD2. The trim removed 5 bases at V and 0 bases at J, leaving 2 bases unmatched. Germline CDR1 is MRHNA and CDR2 is SNTAGT. This CDR3 spans 15 amino acids. DNA of the CDR3: TGTGCCAGCAGTAACGGGGGGGCGAACACCGGGGAGCTGTTTTTT. This encodes CASSNGGANTGELFF.

The chain combines TRBV18 with TRBJ1-2; 7 bases fit TRBD1. Germline V gene data show CDR1 as KGHSH and CDR2 as LQKENI. V was clipped by 5 bases and J by 0 bases; unmatched bases: 9. This CDR3 is built from 16 residues. The CDR3 region has the DNA TGTGCCAGCTCATCCGAGGGGGCTGGCTCTAACTATGGCTACACCTTC. It specifies CASSSEGAGSNYGYTF.

In its sample, this clone was seen once. The J gene is TRBJ2-7, the V gene TRBV5-4, with D perhaps matching TRBD2 (6 bases). V was trimmed by 1 base and J by 2 bases, leaving 10 bases between them. In germline, CDR1 is SGHNT, CDR2 YYREEE (reference sequence). The CDR3 spans 14 residues. CDR3 DNA: TGTGCCAGCAGCTTGCTGGGGGGACCCTACGAGCAGTACTTC. Amino acid sequence: CASSLLGGPYEQYF.

This chain links TRBV5-1 with TRBJ2-1, with 7 nucleotides matching TRBD1. Germline assignment: CDR1 SGHRS and CDR2 YFSETQ. J gave up 6 bases and V 3 bases, and 6 bases lay outside the gene matches. This CDR3 contains 14 residues. CDR3 DNA sequence: TGCGCCAGCAGCTCGACAGGGATCGCCAATGAGCAGTTCTTC. Protein sequence: CASSSTGIANEQFF.

V usage is TRBV2 and J usage is TRBJ1-5; D call uncertain. Trimming pared 8 bases from V and 0 bases from J, leaving 11 bases between. Germline loops: CDR1 SNHLY, CDR2 FYNNEI. The CDR3 is made up of 14 amino acids. CDR3 amino acids: CASDVAGSNQPQHF. CDR3 bases: TGTGCCAGCGATGTGGCAGGTAGCAATCAGCCCCAGCATTTT.

This rearrangement joins TRBV5-4 to TRBJ1-2; 10 nucleotides match TRBD1. The CDR3 contains 15 residues. After removal of 7 bases from V and 3 bases from J, the junction contained 9 bases not matched to a gene. In germline, CDR1 is SGHNT, CDR2 YYREEE (reference sequence). The CDR3 reads CASQGGQGTYYGYTF. In nucleotides, the CDR3 is TGTGCCAGCCAAGGGGGACAGGGGACCTACTATGGCTACACCTTC.

V and J are TRBV29-1 and TRBJ2-7; 8 positions match TRBD2. This CDR3 has 17 amino acids. The germline V gene encodes CDR1 SQVTM and CDR2 ANQGSEA. V gave up 0 bases and J gave up 3 bases; unmatched junction bases: 13. CDR3 nucleotide sequence: TGCAGCGTTGAAGATACCGGGACTAGAGAGGGTCGCTACGAGCAGTACTTC. Its translation is CSVEDTGTREGRYEQYF.

The J gene is TRBJ1-1, the V gene TRBV6-5; a weak D match, TRBD1 (6 bases). The CDR3 contains 14 residues. CDR1 is MNHEY and CDR2 is SVGAGI in the germline V gene. The germline V and J ends were trimmed by 2 bases and 7 bases, with 14 bases remaining between them. CDR3 amino acids: CASSYLGRGSEAFF. CDR3 nucleotide sequence: TGTGCCAGCAGTTACCTGGGCAGGGGAAGTGAAGCTTTCTTT.

V and J are TRBV11-2 and TRBJ1-6; D is uncertain. The CDR3 totals 13 residues. Germline values: CDR1 SGHAT, CDR2 FQNNGV. Trimming removed 11 bases from V and 7 bases from J, with 15 bases in between. The CDR3 DNA is TGTGCCGACTCAGTAGAGCGAAATTCACCCCTCCACTTT. It is translated as CADSVERNSPLHF.

The gene calls are TRBV6-5 and TRBJ1-1; perhaps TRBD1 as D (6 bases). Germline CDR1 is MNHEY and CDR2 is SVGAGI. Trimming removed 5 bases from V and 1 base from J, with 11 bases in between. The CDR3 is 14 amino acids. CDR3 bases: TGTGCCAGCAGTCGAGACAGGTGGAACACTGAAGCTTTCTTT. This gives the protein CASSRDRWNTEAFF.

This chain links TRBV11-3 with TRBJ1-5, with D possibly being TRBD1 (5 bases). The V end was cut by 3 bases, the J end by 6 bases, with 9 bases between. CDR3 length: 13 residues. CDR1 SGHNT and CDR2 YENEEA come from the germline V gene. The CDR3 reads CASSLGGVQPQHF. The CDR3 region has the DNA TGTGCCAGCAGCTTGGGAGGGGTTCAGCCCCAGCATTTT.

The rearrangement links TRBV27 to TRBJ1-2; a weak D match, TRBD1 (5 bases). This CDR3 contains 14 residues. Between the trimmed V and J ends, which lost 3 bases and 1 base, there was a span of 9 bases. Germline V lookup: CDR1 MNHEY, CDR2 SMNVEV (reference sequence). Here the CDR3 reads CASSFGGYNYGYTF. In nucleotides, the CDR3 is TGTGCCAGCAGTTTCGGGGGTTATAACTATGGCTACACCTTC.

The V and J genes are TRBV5-1 and TRBJ2-5; D is possibly TRBD1 (6 bases). This CDR3 contains 16 residues. Germline CDR1 reads SGHRS; CDR2 reads YFSETQ. V was trimmed by 1 base and J by 5 bases, leaving 18 bases between them. In nucleotides, the CDR3 is TGCGCCAGCAGCTTGCCCACAGGGATCCAGGGGGAGACCCAGTACTTC. It translates to CASSLPTGIQGETQYF.

The chain combines TRBV15 with TRBJ2-7, with D maybe TRBD1 (6 bases). V lost 5 bases, J lost 3 bases, and 14 bases lay in between. The germline gives CDR1 LNHNV, CDR2 YYDKDF (reference sequence). The CDR3 has 14 amino acids. In DNA, the CDR3 is TGTGCCACCAGCCGCGCAGGACAGTTCTACGAGCAGTACTTC. Amino acid sequence: CATSRAGQFYEQYF.

The CDR3 loop reads CASNAQGANSPLHF. The CDR3 coding sequence is TGTGCCAGTAACGCCCAGGGGGCCAATTCACCCCTCCACTTT. The J gene is TRBJ1-6, the V gene TRBV3-1 (or the pseudogene TRBV3-2); 8 nucleotides line up with TRBD1. Trimming cost V 9 bases and J 7 bases; bases outside gene matches: 8. The CDR3 is made up of 14 amino acids. Germline V gene lookup returns CDR1 LGHDT and CDR2 YNNKEL (reference sequence).

The chain has TRBV2 and TRBJ2-2; 11 nucleotides agree with TRBD2. Trimming removed 6 bases from V and 0 bases from J; junction bases left unmatched: 3. This CDR3 has 16 residues. Germline CDR1 reads SNHLY; CDR2 reads FYNNEI. The CDR3 nucleotides are TGTGCCAGCAGCTTAGCGGGGGGGACGAACACCGGGGAGCTGTTTTTT. It codes for CASSLAGGTNTGELFF.